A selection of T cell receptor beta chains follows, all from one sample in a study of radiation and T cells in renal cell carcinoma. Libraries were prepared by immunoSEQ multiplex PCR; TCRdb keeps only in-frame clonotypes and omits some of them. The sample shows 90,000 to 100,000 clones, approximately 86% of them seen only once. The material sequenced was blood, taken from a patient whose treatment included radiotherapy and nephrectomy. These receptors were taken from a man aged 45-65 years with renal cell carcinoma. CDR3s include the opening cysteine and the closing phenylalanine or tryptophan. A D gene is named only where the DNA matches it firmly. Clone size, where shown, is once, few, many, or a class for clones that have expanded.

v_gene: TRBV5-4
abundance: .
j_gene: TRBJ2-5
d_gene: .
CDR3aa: CASSLFQGSETQYF
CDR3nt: TGTGCCAGCAGCTTATTCCAGGGGTCAGAGACCCAGTACTTC

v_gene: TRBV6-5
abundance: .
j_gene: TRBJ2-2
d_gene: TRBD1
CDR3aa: CASSNYRGPNTGELFF
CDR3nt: TGTGCCAGCAGTAACTACAGGGGTCCAAACACCGGGGAGCTGTTTTTT

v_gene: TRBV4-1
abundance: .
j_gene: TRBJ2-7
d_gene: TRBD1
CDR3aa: CASSQVFSTGQGGYEQYF
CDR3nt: TGCGCCAGCAGCCAAGTCTTTTCTACAGGACAGGGGGGCTACGAGCAGTACTTC

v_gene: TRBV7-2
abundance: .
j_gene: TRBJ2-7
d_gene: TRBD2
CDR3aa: CASSSSGRPTYEQYF
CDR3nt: TGTGCCAGCAGCTCTAGCGGGAGACCGACCTACGAGCAGTACTTC

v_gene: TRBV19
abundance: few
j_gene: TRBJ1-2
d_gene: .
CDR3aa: CASSIQGSGYGYTF
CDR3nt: TGTGCCAGTAGTATACAGGGGTCTGGCTATGGCTACACCTTC

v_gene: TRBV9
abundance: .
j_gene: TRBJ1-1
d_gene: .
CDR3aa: CASSVGAAALMGTEAFF
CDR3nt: TGTGCCAGCAGCGTAGGGGCGGCAGCCCTAATGGGCACTGAAGCTTTCTTT

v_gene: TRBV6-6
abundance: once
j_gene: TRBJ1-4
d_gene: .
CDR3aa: CASSPTSGGNEKLFF
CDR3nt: TGTGCCAGCAGCCCGACCTCTGGGGGTAATGAAAAACTGTTTTTT

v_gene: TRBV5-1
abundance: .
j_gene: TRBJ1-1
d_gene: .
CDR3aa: CASSLAEQGIPQAFF
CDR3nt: TGCGCCAGCAGCTTGGCAGAACAGGGAATTCCGCAAGCTTTCTTT

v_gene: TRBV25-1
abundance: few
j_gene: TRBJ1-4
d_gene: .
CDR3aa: CASGASATNEKLFF
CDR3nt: TGTGCCAGCGGAGCGTCTGCAACTAATGAAAAACTGTTTTTT

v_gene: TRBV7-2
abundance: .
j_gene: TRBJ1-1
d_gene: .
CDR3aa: CASSLAMNTEAFF
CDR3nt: TGTGCCAGCAGCTTAGCGATGAACACTGAAGCTTTCTTT

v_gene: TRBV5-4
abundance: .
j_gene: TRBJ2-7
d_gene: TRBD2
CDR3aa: CASSSATSASSYEQYF
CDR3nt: TGTGCCAGCAGCTCTGCTACTAGCGCGAGCTCCTACGAGCAGTACTTC

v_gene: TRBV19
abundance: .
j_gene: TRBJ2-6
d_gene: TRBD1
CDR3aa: CASSTGTGYSGANVLTF
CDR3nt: TGTGCCAGTAGTACCGGGACAGGGTATTCTGGGGCCAACGTCCTGACTTTC

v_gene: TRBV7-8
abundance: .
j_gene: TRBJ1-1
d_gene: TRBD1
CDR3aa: CASSPQGIVFF
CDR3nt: TGTGCCAGCAGCCCACAGGGGATCGTTTTCTTT

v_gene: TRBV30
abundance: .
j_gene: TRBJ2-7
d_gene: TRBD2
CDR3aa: CAWSVRLAGEYEQYF
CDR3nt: TGTGCCTGGAGTGTAAGGCTAGCGGGAGAGTACGAGCAGTACTTC